A selection of T cell receptor beta chains follows, all from one sample in a study of T cell repertoires in aging, cancer and after chemotherapy. A single record per CDR3 protein comes from TCRdb applying MiXCR to the multiplex PCR reads. This sample has about 4,900 distinct CDR3 sequences, with more than 35% found just once. The material sequenced was blood. The receptors were gathered from a human donor in good health. CDR3s include the opening cysteine and the closing phenylalanine or tryptophan. Fields, in order: J gene, D gene, clone size, V gene, CDR3 DNA, CDR3 protein. D genes are given only for firm matches. Clone size is not always given. Where it is, it says once, few, many or a class for expanded clones.

>TRBJ2-1|TRBD2|.|TRBV7-7
TGTGCCAGCAGCCAGGGACTAGATTCTTACAATGAGCAGTTCTTC
CASSQGLDSYNEQFF
>TRBJ1-2|.|.|TRBV10-3
TGTGCCATCAGTGAAGTAACCTATGGCTACACCTTC
CAISEVTYGYTF
>TRBJ1-1|TRBD1|.|TRBV19
TGTGCCAGTAGTGGGACAGGGCTTTACCTGAACACTGAAGCTTTCTTT
CASSGTGLYLNTEAFF
>TRBJ1-3|.|.|TRBV30
TGTGCCTGGAACTCGGATAACACCATATATTTT
CAWNSDNTIYF
>TRBJ1-5|.|.|TRBV30
TGTGCCTGGAGTGGGGGCGACAATCAGCCCCAGCATTTT
CAWSGGDNQPQHF
>TRBJ2-5|TRBD2|.|TRBV6-1
TGTGGGACTAGCGGGAGCACAGAGACCCAGTACTTC
CGTSGSTETQYF
>TRBJ2-3|.|once|TRBV6-4
TGTGCCAGCAGTGACGGGGCAGGTAGCACAGATACGCAGTATTTT
CASSDGAGSTDTQYF
>TRBJ2-5|.|few|TRBV7-6
TGTGCCAGCAGCCACACGGAGGAAAGGGAGACCCAGTACTTC
CASSHTEERETQYF
>TRBJ2-5|.|.|TRBV5-1
TGCGCCAGCAGCTTGGGGGTGGACGGGGGCCAAGAGACCCAGTACTTC
CASSLGVDGGQETQYF
>TRBJ2-1|TRBD2|few|TRBV5-6
TGTGCCAGCAGCCCGGGACTAGCTAAGTATGAGCAGTTCTTC
CASSPGLAKYEQFF
>TRBJ2-7|.|few|TRBV19
TGTGCCAGTAGTATAGCTTCAGCATCTTACGAGCAGTACTTC
CASSIASASYEQYF
>TRBJ1-1|.|few|TRBV19
TGTGCCAGTAGTATAATCAGGGAAACTGAAGCTTTCTTT
CASSIIRETEAFF
>TRBJ2-7|TRBD1|.|TRBV18
TGTGCCAGCTCACCCCCGGGACAGGCCTACGAGCAGTACTTC
CASSPPGQAYEQYF
>TRBJ2-7|.|few|TRBV11-2
TGTGCCAGCAGCTTATACGAATCGGGAGACGAGCAGTACTTC
CASSLYESGDEQYF
>TRBJ2-7|.|.|TRBV6-5
TGTGCCAGCAGCCCCGAGGGACCCTGGTCCTACGAGCAGTACTTC
CASSPEGPWSYEQYF
>TRBJ1-6|.|few|TRBV6-2/TRBV6-3
TGTGCCAGCAGTTACGGGTATCAGGATTCACCCCTCCACTTT
CASSYGYQDSPLHF
>TRBJ2-3|.|.|TRBV19
TGTGCCAGTCGTAGTCCTAGCCACAGCACAGATACGCAGTATTTT
CASRSPSHSTDTQYF
>TRBJ2-1|TRBD2|medium-sized|TRBV29-1
TGCAGCGTTGTGGGCCTACTAGCGGGCATCAATGAGCAGTTCTTC
CSVVGLLAGINEQFF
>TRBJ1-1|.|.|TRBV5-5
TGTGCCAGCAGTGTTACCCAGGGAGTAGGGTTGAACACTGAAGCTTTCTTT
CASSVTQGVGLNTEAFF
>TRBJ2-1|TRBD2|few|TRBV19
TGTGCCAGTAGTATAGATAGCGGGGCTTACAATGAGCAGTTCTTC
CASSIDSGAYNEQFF
>TRBJ2-5|.|.|TRBV5-4
TGTGCCAGCAGCTCATCGACTAATTGGGAGACCCAGTACTTC
CASSSSTNWETQYF
>TRBJ1-2|.|.|TRBV5-4
TGTGCCAGCAGGTACCAAGCGAGCTCCTATGGCTACACCTTC
CASRYQASSYGYTF
>TRBJ2-7|TRBD2|.|TRBV19
TGTGCCAGTACCTCCCGGGAGGGAGCCTACGAGCAGTACTTC
CASTSREGAYEQYF
>TRBJ2-7|.|.|TRBV6-6
TGTGCCAGCAGTGCGGAGGGGTTGCTCTACGAGCAGTACTTC
CASSAEGLLYEQYF
>TRBJ2-1|TRBD2|few|TRBV11-1
TGTGCCAGCAGCTTAGACCCCGGGACTAGCTCCTACAATGAGCAGTTCTTC
CASSLDPGTSSYNEQFF
>TRBJ2-1|.|.|TRBV27
TGTGCCAGCAGTTTATCGAGCCGGGAGCAGTTCTTC
CASSLSSREQFF
>TRBJ1-4|TRBD1|once|TRBV7-9
TGTGCCAGCAGCTTAGGGGACAGACCTGCAACTAATGAAAAACTGTTTTTT
CASSLGDRPATNEKLFF
>TRBJ2-7|.|.|TRBV27
TGTGCCAGCAGTTTATCTGTACTACAGACTCGAAGGGAGCAGTACTTC
CASSLSVLQTRREQYF
>TRBJ2-2|TRBD2|.|TRBV5-1
TGCGCCAGCAGAGCGGGGGGCTTAAACACCGGGGAGCTGTTTTTT
CASRAGGLNTGELFF
>TRBJ2-3|TRBD1|few|TRBV6-5
TGTGCCAGCAGTCCTCCGGGGACAGTCACGCAGTATTTT
CASSPPGTVTQYF
>TRBJ1-3|.|.|TRBV6-5
TGTGCCAGCAGTTACCAGCCGGGAGGAAACACCATATATTTT
CASSYQPGGNTIYF
>TRBJ2-2|.|few|TRBV30
TGTGCCTGGAGTGTGGGGCCGGGACTTAACACCGGGGAGCTGTTTTTT
CAWSVGPGLNTGELFF
>TRBJ2-1|.|few|TRBV6-6
TGTGCCAGCAGTTTAGGGACTTCCGGGAATGAGCAGTTCTTC
CASSLGTSGNEQFF
>TRBJ1-2|.|.|TRBV27
TGTGCCAGCAGTTTATCGATTTGGGGGGCTAACTATGGCTACACCTTC
CASSLSIWGANYGYTF
>TRBJ2-2|TRBD1|few|TRBV5-1
TGCGCCAGCAGCCCAGGGACAGACACCGGGGAGCTGTTTTTT
CASSPGTDTGELFF
>TRBJ1-4|.|once|TRBV10-3
TGTGCCATCAGTGAGTCGAGGGTGTCGGATAATGAAAAACTGTTTTTT
CAISESRVSDNEKLFF
>TRBJ2-1|.|few|TRBV19
TGTGCCAGTAGTATGCAGGTGACCTACAATGAGCAGTTCTTC
CASSMQVTYNEQFF
>TRBJ1-6|.|.|TRBV20-1
TGCAGTGCTAGTACGGGGGTCGGGTTGTCGATGGGCAATTCACCCCTCCACTTT
CSASTGVGLSMGNSPLHF
>TRBJ1-5|.|few|TRBV5-1
TGCGCCAGCAGCTTACTCCGGGGAGACAGCCAGCATTTT
CASSLLRGDSQHF
>TRBJ2-1|TRBD2|.|TRBV6-5
TGTGCCAGCATGGGTCTAGCGGGAAGCAATGAGCAGTTCTTC
CASMGLAGSNEQFF
>TRBJ2-1|.|.|TRBV27
TGTGCCAGCCTCCCCTTACGGAGCTCCTACAATGAGCAGTTCTTC
CASLPLRSSYNEQFF
>TRBJ1-1|.|.|TRBV28
TGTGCCAGCAGTTACGCGGGGGCTCTCTCAGCTTTCTTT
CASSYAGALSAFF
>TRBJ1-2|.|few|TRBV30
TGTGCCTGGAGGGGGGGATGGTTTACTAACTATGGCTACACCTTC
CAWRGGWFTNYGYTF
>TRBJ2-3|.|.|TRBV15
TGTGCCACCAGCACCATCCGGACAGATACGCAGTATTTT
CATSTIRTDTQYF
>TRBJ2-3|.|few|TRBV5-6
TGTGCCAGCAGCTTGTACAGGACCACAGATACGCAGTATTTT
CASSLYRTTDTQYF
>TRBJ1-4|TRBD1|few|TRBV6-1
TGTGCCAGCAGTGAGGGACAGGGGGTAGGGAAACTGTTTTTT
CASSEGQGVGKLFF
>TRBJ2-7|.|.|TRBV6-1
TGTGCCAGCAGTGAACTAAGGGAGACATACGAGCAGTACTTC
CASSELRETYEQYF
>TRBJ2-2|.|few|TRBV20-1
TGCAGTGCTAGAGATGGTCTAGAAACCGGGGAGCTGTTTTTT
CSARDGLETGELFF
>TRBJ1-2|.|few|TRBV18
TGTGCCAGCTCACCAGCAGCTTTGGCTAACTATGGCTACACCTTC
CASSPAALANYGYTF
>TRBJ2-7|.|once|TRBV18
TGTGCCAGCTCACCGGCTAGTGGGTTTCAGAGCGAGCAGTACTTC
CASSPASGFQSEQYF
>TRBJ1-3|TRBD1|.|TRBV7-9
TGTGCCAGCAACTTCCAGGGGGCAGGACTCTCTGGAAACACCATATATTTT
CASNFQGAGLSGNTIYF
>TRBJ2-1|.|.|TRBV19
TGTGCCAGTAAGCGGGGACAAGGGGTAAACAATGAGCAGTTCTTC
CASKRGQGVNNEQFF
>TRBJ2-7|TRBD1|.|TRBV5-4
TGTGCCAGCAGATCGGACAGGGACTACGAGCAGTACTTC
CASRSDRDYEQYF